The rows below give T cell receptor beta chains drawn from one sample of a study of shared clonotypes between healthy human individuals. Produced via immunoSEQ multiplex PCR; TCRdb's table is partial and in-frame only. Among roughly 86,000 clones listed, almost 70% were seen once. Sequenced material: memory CD8+ T cells sorted from blood. These receptors were collected from a young man in good health. CDR3s leave out the opening cysteine and the closing phenylalanine or tryptophan. The order of the fields is J gene, V gene, CDR3 protein.

>TRBJ2-3|TRBV13
ATTSSTDTQY
>TRBJ2-7|TRBV19
ASSAGLTYEQY
>TRBJ2-7|TRBV15
ATSEDRGLNEQY
>TRBJ2-7|TRBV16
ASTKQGSSYEQY
>TRBJ2-7|TRBV6-5
ATGGPDYEQY
>TRBJ2-1|TRBV2
ASSEAGTGLDNEQF
>TRBJ2-7|TRBV27
ASSAFGAYEQY
>TRBJ1-6|TRBV7-9
ASSLDAGSPLH
>TRBJ2-6|TRBV7-2
ASSQDPLSGANVLT
>TRBJ2-7|TRBV25-1
ASSDRQGDEQY
>TRBJ2-1|TRBV29-1
SAEGLAGENEQF
>TRBJ1-1|TRBV30
AWSVGPSTEAF
>TRBJ2-1|TRBV6-4
ASSDTSGGYNEQF
>TRBJ2-7|TRBV28
ASSFLSYEQY
>TRBJ1-2|TRBV5-1
ASSFVTGADNYGYT
>TRBJ2-7|TRBV7-3
ASSTDPGPYEQY
>TRBJ2-1|TRBV19
ASSVTSGRNSNEQF
>TRBJ2-2|TRBV6-5
ASSLGGGELF
>TRBJ1-3|TRBV30
AWRSGNTIY
>TRBJ2-3|TRBV6-4
ASSDSSTGTDTQY
>TRBJ2-7|TRBV5-1
ASSLGGYEQY
>TRBJ2-2|TRBV2
ASTGALPGELF
>TRBJ2-7|TRBV5-4
ASSLAFMGTGGYEQY
>TRBJ2-3|TRBV5-4
ASSQRDAGDTQY
>TRBJ2-7|TRBV7-9
ASSPTGSGDFPYEQY
>TRBJ1-4|TRBV7-9
ASSPRQGFEKLF
>TRBJ2-7|TRBV19
ASSASGSMDEQY
>TRBJ2-7|TRBV9
ASSAGTATYEQY
>TRBJ2-3|TRBV29-1
SVRGTSAGTDTQY
>TRBJ1-4|TRBV7-2
ASSFVDRRLF
>TRBJ2-7|TRBV6-6
ASLVGNEQY
>TRBJ2-1|TRBV6-1
ASSVERGSYNEQF
>TRBJ1-3|TRBV15
ATSRDLEIGTVDSGNTIY
>TRBJ1-2|TRBV18
ASSPPMLSQGAPYGYT
>TRBJ2-5|TRBV11-2
ASSFGGGAEYQETQY
>TRBJ1-2|TRBV18
ASSRGAGDYT
>TRBJ2-7|TRBV19
ASSIDQNRRNEQY
>TRBJ2-7|TRBV4-1
ASSPRQGLDEQY
>TRBJ2-7|TRBV28
ASSTGDYEQY
>TRBJ2-3|TRBV9
ASSGSGRGADTQY
>TRBJ1-5|TRBV6-5
ASSYSGQPQH
>TRBJ2-7|TRBV6-8
ASSYHGPISYEQY
>TRBJ2-7|TRBV7-7
ASSLDTSYEQY
>TRBJ2-3|TRBV2
ASNAGGRGLSDTQY
>TRBJ2-7|TRBV27
ASSPPGAGAYEQY
>TRBJ1-2|TRBV2
ASSGDGRYGYT
>TRBJ2-6|TRBV2
ASLLDRVSGANVLT
>TRBJ1-2|TRBV25-1
ASSAQGNYGYT
>TRBJ2-5|TRBV6-5
ASSYFDSQETQY
>TRBJ2-2|TRBV4-2
ASSLLSGRADTGELF
>TRBJ2-3|TRBV18
ASSPPSGGGTDTQY